This TCR beta chain was captured by sequencing in a study of beta chain features in type 1 diabetes. What was sequenced were expressed TCRB transcripts, since all of the isolated RNA had been reverse transcribed. The assay was immunoSEQ multiplex PCR, and TCRdb's table has in-frame clones only and misses some. Of roughly 300,000 clones in the sample, 14% were seen once. J gave up 2 bases and V 1 base, and 5 bases lay outside the gene matches. CDR3 length equals 16 residues. Germline values: CDR1 LNHNV, CDR2 YYDKDF (reference sequence). Findings of the study overall: Type 1 diabetes patients showed a moderate but significant shortening of TCRB CDR3s in all four CD4+ subsets.

Comment on this clone: As yet, its antigen is unknown.

V and J are TRBV15 and TRBJ2-7; 10 positions match TRBD1. This receptor was taken from a man aged 25-40 years with type 1 diabetes. Material for sequencing was naive CD4+ T cells from blood. In nucleotides, the CDR3 is TGTGCCACCAGCAGAGCCCCGGGACAGGGGACCTACGAGCAGTACTTC. Translating gives CATSRAPGQGTYEQYF. Together with reference TRBV15 and TRBJ2-7, the CDR3 gives the full variable domain: DAMVIQNPRYQVTQFGKPVTLSCSQTLNHNVMYWYQQKSSQAPKLLFHYYDKDFNNEADTPDNFQSRRPNTSFCFLDIRSPGLGDTAMYLCATSRAPGQGTYEQYFGPGTRLTVT.